This TCR beta chain was documented in a study of T cells after yellow fever vaccination. This clonotype occurred many times. Its antigen is still unknown. The V end lost 6 bases, the J end lost 11 bases, and 16 bases lay between the germline ends. The CDR3 extends over 12 amino acids. Using its own MiXCR run on the 5' RACE reads, TCRdb lists one record per CDR3 protein. The table lists some 350,000 distinct CDR3 sequences, under 5% of them singletons. Study-wide points: Reappearing after the booster were most of the clones from primary vaccination (96% CD4, approximately 85% CD8).

V and J are TRBV12-3 or TRBV12-4 and TRBJ1-1; D remains ambiguous. This TCR was sampled from a man between 18 and 35 years old who received the YFV17D yellow fever vaccine. The starting material was PBMCs, obtained 5 days after the yellow fever booster vaccination. The CDR3 sequence is CASRIGLDGAFF. In nucleotides, the CDR3 is TGTGCCAGCAGAATCGGACTGGATGGGGCTTTCTTT.